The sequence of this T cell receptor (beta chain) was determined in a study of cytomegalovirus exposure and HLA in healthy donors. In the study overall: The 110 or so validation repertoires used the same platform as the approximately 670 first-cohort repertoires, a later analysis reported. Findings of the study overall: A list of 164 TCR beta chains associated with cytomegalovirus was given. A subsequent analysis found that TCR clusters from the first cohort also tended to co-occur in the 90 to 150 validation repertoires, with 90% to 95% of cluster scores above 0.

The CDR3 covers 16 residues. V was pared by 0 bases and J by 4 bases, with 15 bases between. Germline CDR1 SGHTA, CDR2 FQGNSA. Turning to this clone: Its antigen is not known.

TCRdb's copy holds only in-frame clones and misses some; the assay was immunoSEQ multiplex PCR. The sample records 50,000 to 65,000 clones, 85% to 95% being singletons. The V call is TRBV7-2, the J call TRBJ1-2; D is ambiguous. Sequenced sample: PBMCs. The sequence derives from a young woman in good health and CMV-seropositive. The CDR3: CASSLAVVAILYGYTF. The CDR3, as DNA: TGTGCCAGCAGCTTAGCGGTAGTAGCTATTCTCTATGGCTACACCTTC.